The clone carrying this T cell receptor (beta chain) was detected only once. Self-reported history from a screening survey and questionnaire set each donor's cohort. This specimen comes from a study of blood T cell repertoires in COVID-19. There are 16 residues in the CDR3. Trimming took 1 base from V and 0 from J, leaving 12 bases between them. Germline V gene data show CDR1 as SNHLY and CDR2 as FYNNEI. Method: immunoSEQ multiplex PCR; TCRdb's copy keeps in-frame clones and lacks some. The data hold around 340,000 clones, with about nine tenths observed a single time. This TCR derives from a woman in her 30s who had been exposed to COVID-19. Sequenced: PBMCs or T cells enriched from blood (not recorded which). This chain uses TRBV2 with TRBJ1-1; no reliable D call. The CDR3 DNA sequence: TGTGCCAGCAGTGAAGGGAGTCGGCTGGTGAACACTGAAGCTTTCTTT. Translation: CASSEGSRLVNTEAFF.